A selection of T cell receptor beta chains follows, all from one sample in a study of blood T cell repertoires in COVID-19. Sequenced by immunoSEQ multiplex PCR; TCRdb stores in-frame clones only, minus some. The data contain about 87,000 clones, about 80% of them singletons. Sequenced material: peripheral blood. Receptor source: a woman aged 70-85 years with acute or convalescent COVID-19. CDR3s include the opening cysteine and the closing phenylalanine or tryptophan. The D gene is left open where the match is weak. The size entry is marked missing in some rows and otherwise reads once, few, many or a size class.

>TRBJ2-2|-|-|TRBV5-4
TGTGCCAGCAGCAGACCCGGGACAAACACCGGGGAGCTGTTTTTT
CASSRPGTNTGELFF
>TRBJ1-1|-|-|TRBV9
TGTGCCAGCAGCCCCCGAGGTGGTCTCGGCACTGAAGCTTTCTTT
CASSPRGGLGTEAFF
>TRBJ2-5|-|-|TRBV2
TGTGCCAGCAGTCCCTCAGATTTCGAGACCCAGTACTTC
CASSPSDFETQYF
>TRBJ1-4|-|-|TRBV25-1
TGTGCCAGCAGTGAATTGACAGGAGCGAGTGAAAAACTGTTTTTT
CASSELTGASEKLFF
>TRBJ2-7|TRBD2|-|TRBV30
TGTGCCTGGAGTACGCAGCGGGGGACTGCGTACGAGCAGTACTTC
CAWSTQRGTAYEQYF
>TRBJ2-5|-|-|TRBV5-1
TGCGCCAGCAGCTTGGTGGCAGAACAAGAGACCCAGTACTTC
CASSLVAEQETQYF
>TRBJ2-1|-|-|TRBV10-2
TGCGCCAGCAACCCGACACAGATGTCCTACAATGAGCAGTTCTTC
CASNPTQMSYNEQFF
>TRBJ1-1|-|-|TRBV14
TGTGCCAGCAGCCAACTCTCCCTCGGAGCTTTCTTT
CASSQLSLGAFF
>TRBJ1-2|TRBD1|-|TRBV18
TGTGCCAGCTCACTTGGACAGGGATACGATGGCTACACCTTC
CASSLGQGYDGYTF
>TRBJ2-5|TRBD2|-|TRBV19
TGTGCCAGTAGTAGCGGGGGTAGAGAGACCCAGTACTTC
CASSSGGRETQYF
>TRBJ1-2|-|-|TRBV30
TGTGCCTGGAGCCCCCTCCAAGGGGGCTATGGCTACACCTTC
CAWSPLQGGYGYTF
>TRBJ2-5|TRBD1|-|TRBV5-1
TGCGCCAGCAGCTTGGGCGGGACAGGGGGAGGAGAGACCCAGTACTTC
CASSLGGTGGGETQYF
>TRBJ2-1|-|-|TRBV19
TGTGCCAGTACACCAGCGGACGATAATGAGCAGTTCTTC
CASTPADDNEQFF
>TRBJ2-3|TRBD2|-|TRBV24-1
TGTGCCACCAGTGATGCCACAGCCGGGGGGGCCGGAGATACGCAGTATTTT
CATSDATAGGAGDTQYF
>TRBJ2-3|TRBD2|few|TRBV5-1
TGCGCCAGCAGCCTGAATGGACTAGCGGGGATCACAGATACGCAGTATTTT
CASSLNGLAGITDTQYF
>TRBJ1-2|TRBD1|-|TRBV9
TGTGCCAGCAGCGTAGCGGGGACAGGGGGCTACGGCTACACCTTC
CASSVAGTGGYGYTF
>TRBJ1-1|-|-|TRBV6-5
TGTGCCAGCTTTAGGGGGTTGAACACTGAAGCTTTCTTT
CASFRGLNTEAFF
>TRBJ2-7|-|-|TRBV3-1/TRBV3-2
TGTGCCAGCAGCACCAGGGTTGGGTACTACGAGCAGTACTTC
CASSTRVGYYEQYF
>TRBJ2-7|TRBD2|-|TRBV11-2
TGTGCCAGCAGCCGCGCGCTGGCTAGCGGAGTATACGAGCAGTACTTC
CASSRALASGVYEQYF
>TRBJ1-5|TRBD1|-|TRBV19
TGTGCCAGCGAGGACAGGGTTGGAGGGAATCAGCCCCAGCATTTT
CASEDRVGGNQPQHF
>TRBJ1-5|-|few|TRBV12-3/TRBV12-4
TGTGCCAGCAGCCGGCTAGGGGGTCAGCCCCAGCATTTT
CASSRLGGQPQHF
>TRBJ2-1|-|-|TRBV15
TGTGCCACCAGCAAGGTGGGGGGGCACAATGAGCAGTTCTTC
CATSKVGGHNEQFF
>TRBJ1-6|-|once|TRBV30
TGTGCCTGGAGTGTACCCGGACTGAGCTCCTATAATTCACCCCTCCACTTT
CAWSVPGLSSYNSPLHF
>TRBJ1-4|-|few|TRBV5-3
TGTGCCAGAAGCTTGGGGCGGGGATGTAATGAAAAACTGTTTTTT
CARSLGRGCNEKLFF
>TRBJ1-1|-|-|TRBV12-3/TRBV12-4
TGTGCCAGCAGCCTGACAGTGAACACTGAAGCTTTCTTT
CASSLTVNTEAFF
>TRBJ1-2|-|-|TRBV25-1
TGTGCCAGCAGCGCTACAGGGAGCTATGGCTACACCTTC
CASSATGSYGYTF
>TRBJ1-3|-|once|TRBV7-3
TGTGCCAGCAGCTCCGGAGGGAGCTCTGGAAACACCATATATTTT
CASSSGGSSGNTIYF
>TRBJ1-1|-|-|TRBV7-8
TGTGCCAGCAGCTTAGCTTGGCGGGGGCTAGGTGAAGCTTTCTTT
CASSLAWRGLGEAFF
>TRBJ1-1|-|-|TRBV4-1
TGCGCCAGCAGCCAAGTTGGGCAGAACACTGAAGCTTTCTTT
CASSQVGQNTEAFF
>TRBJ1-1|-|-|TRBV29-1
TGCAGCGTTGTCCAGGGCCAGAGGGGGACTGAAGCTTTCTTT
CSVVQGQRGTEAFF
>TRBJ1-4|TRBD1|-|TRBV19
TGTGCCAGTAGTACCCGGACAGGGGGCGGTGAAAAACTGTTTTTT
CASSTRTGGGEKLFF
>TRBJ1-1|TRBD1|-|TRBV11-1
TGTGCCAGCAGCCGGGACAGGGAGTATTCGAACACTGAAGCTTTCTTT
CASSRDREYSNTEAFF
>TRBJ2-5|TRBD2|-|TRBV5-1
TGCGCCAGCAGCTTGGCCGGGAGGGACCAAGAGACCCAGTACTTC
CASSLAGRDQETQYF
>TRBJ1-1|TRBD1|-|TRBV5-4
TGTGCCAGCAGCAGGCCACAGGGGGGGACTGAAGCTTTCTTT
CASSRPQGGTEAFF
>TRBJ1-2|-|-|TRBV28
TGTGCCAGCAGTTTACAGAATTATGGCTACACCTTC
CASSLQNYGYTF
>TRBJ1-1|-|-|TRBV18
TGTGCCAGCTCACCCGGGATCACTGAAGCTTTCTTT
CASSPGITEAFF
>TRBJ1-2|TRBD1|-|TRBV6-4
TGTGCCAGCAGTCTTCAACCAGGCCAGGGGGATAGCTACACCTTC
CASSLQPGQGDSYTF
>TRBJ2-2|-|few|TRBV3-1/TRBV3-2
TGTGCCAGCAGTCCCTTCGGGGGGGAGCTGTTTTTT
CASSPFGGELFF
>TRBJ1-1|-|-|TRBV3-1/TRBV3-2
TGTGCCAGCAGCCTTTCAGGACAGCCCTACACTGAAGCTTTCTTT
CASSLSGQPYTEAFF
>TRBJ1-3|-|-|TRBV12-5
TGTGCTAGTGGTCTAAGCTCTGGAAACACCATATATTTT
CASGLSSGNTIYF
>TRBJ2-3|TRBD1|few|TRBV18
TGTGCCAGCTCACTCGGACAGGGGGACTCAGATACGCAGTATTTT
CASSLGQGDSDTQYF
>TRBJ2-2|-|few|TRBV5-1
TGCGCCAGCAGCTTTCAGGCCTCGAACACCGGGGAGCTGTTTTTT
CASSFQASNTGELFF
>TRBJ2-1|TRBD1|-|TRBV9
TGTGCCAGCAGCGCCACGGGACAGAACAATGAGCAGTTCTTC
CASSATGQNNEQFF
>TRBJ1-5|TRBD1|-|TRBV30
TGTGCCTATGACAGGGGGGTTAATCAGCCCCAGCATTTT
CAYDRGVNQPQHF
>TRBJ1-2|-|-|TRBV21-1
TGTGCCAGCAGCAAAAAAACAAAGACAAACTATGGCTACACCTTC
CASSKKTKTNYGYTF
>TRBJ2-3|TRBD2|-|TRBV12-5
TGTGCTAGTGGCCGCATCCACAGGGAAACCGGGACTAGGGTGTCCACAGATACGCAGTATTTT
CASGRIHRETGTRVSTDTQYF
>TRBJ1-3|-|-|TRBV18
TGTGCCAGCTCACCGGGGGCAGAACTCGGAAACACCATATATTTT
CASSPGAELGNTIYF
>TRBJ2-1|-|-|TRBV29-1
TGCAGCCCACGAGCAGGGGACCACAATGAGCAGTTCTTC
CSPRAGDHNEQFF
>TRBJ2-7|-|-|TRBV14
TGTGCCAGCAGCCAAGAGCGGAGGTCCTACGAGCAGTACTTC
CASSQERRSYEQYF
>TRBJ1-1|TRBD1|-|TRBV6-5
TGTGCCGGCCAACAGGGGGCGCGTACTGAAGCTTTCTTT
CAGQQGARTEAFF
>TRBJ2-6|TRBD2|-|TRBV5-1
TGCGCCAGCAGCTACCCGACTAGCGGGAAATCTTCTGGGGCCAACGTCCTGACTTTC
CASSYPTSGKSSGANVLTF
>TRBJ1-4|-|-|TRBV18
TGTGCCAGCTCACCACCGATTCAGAGCAGGTGGGATGAAAAACTGTTTTTT
CASSPPIQSRWDEKLFF
>TRBJ2-1|TRBD1|-|TRBV27
TGTGCCAGCAGTTTTAGGGGACAGGCGGCCTACAATGAGCAGTTCTTC
CASSFRGQAAYNEQFF
>TRBJ2-5|-|-|TRBV28
TGTGCCAGCAGTTTGCGGGGCAGCCAGAGCGGGACCCAGTACTTC
CASSLRGSQSGTQYF
>TRBJ2-5|-|once|TRBV27
TGTGCCAGCAGTTTATCCCCGATTTTGAGCCAGTACTTC
CASSLSPILSQYF
>TRBJ1-1|-|-|TRBV6-6
TGTGCCAGCAGTTACGGGGGGGTCGGGGGCGACACTGAAGCTTTCTTT
CASSYGGVGGDTEAFF
>TRBJ1-1|-|-|TRBV7-9
TGTGCCAGCAGGCACGGGTCGACCGGCATGAACACTGAAGCTTTCTTT
CASRHGSTGMNTEAFF
>TRBJ2-4|TRBD1|-|TRBV6-5
TGTGCCAGCAGCCGTGACAGGGGGATGGAAAACATTCAGTACTTC
CASSRDRGMENIQYF
>TRBJ2-1|TRBD2|-|TRBV29-1
TGCAGCTTGACTAGCGGGTACAATGAGCAGTTCTTC
CSLTSGYNEQFF
>TRBJ1-1|-|-|TRBV6-6
TGTGCCAGCAGTACTGGGGGCAACACTGAAGCTTTCTTT
CASSTGGNTEAFF